The 19 T cell receptor beta chains below come from one sample, sequenced in a study of T cells after yellow fever vaccination. In TCRdb, the 5' RACE reads were re-called with MiXCR into one record per CDR3 protein. The sample lists hundreds of thousands of distinct CDR3 sequences, 8.1% occurring once. Source: PBMCs, taken more than 35 days after the first yellow fever vaccination. The receptors originated from a man aged 18 to 29 who received the YFV17D yellow fever vaccine.

This clonotype was counted between two and nine times. V gene TRBV5-6 combines with J gene TRBJ2-1; 9 positions match TRBD2. The length of the CDR3 is 16 residues. The V and J ends lost 2 bases and 7 bases, in that order; junction bases with no gene match: 10. Germline V lookup: CDR1 SGHDT, CDR2 YYEEEE. CDR3: CASSLGSGLATNEQFF. CDR3 DNA: TGTGCCAGCAGCTTAGGATCGGGACTAGCAACGAATGAGCAGTTCTTC.

V is TRBV5-1 and J is TRBJ2-7, with D uncertain. The length of the CDR3 is 14 residues. The V gene lost 1 base and the J gene lost 3 bases, with 11 bases spanning the gap. Germline V gene data show CDR1 as SGHRS and CDR2 as YFSETQ. In DNA, the CDR3 is TGCGCCAGCAGCTTGCACAGCCGGGTCTACGAGCAGTACTTC. Encoded protein: CASSLHSRVYEQYF.

The chain links TRBV7-3 to TRBJ1-1, with D unclear. Trimming cost V 3 bases and J 0 bases, with 5 bases left between them. Germline CDR1 reads SGHTA; CDR2 reads FQGTGA. CDR3 length: 13 amino acids. This chain's CDR3 is CASSFQMNTEAFF. In DNA form, the CDR3 reads TGTGCCAGCAGCTTTCAGATGAACACTGAAGCTTTCTTT.

This clonotype was counted many times. V is TRBV20-1 and J is TRBJ1-1; a weak D match, TRBD1 (6 bases). The CDR3 is 12 residues long. V lost 6 bases, J lost 2 bases, and 10 bases lay in between. Germline lookup yields CDR1 DFQATT and CDR2 SNEGSKA (reference sequence). Here the CDR3 DNA reads TGCAGTGCCAGGGACACCAACACTGAAGCTTTCTTT. Amino acids: CSARDTNTEAFF.

This clonotype turned up a few times. The chain joins TRBV12-3 or TRBV12-4 to TRBJ2-3; tentatively, D is TRBD1 or TRBD2 (6 bases each). V lost 6 bases to trimming and J lost 2 bases, with 9 bases between them. This CDR3 has 13 residues. CDR3 loop: CASRSGATDTQYF. The CDR3 bases are TGTGCCAGCAGATCGGGGGCCACAGATACGCAGTATTTT.

The CDR3 bases are TGTGCCAGCAGTGTGCAGCGGGGTTCCTACGAGCAGTACTTC. This encodes CASSVQRGSYEQYF. This rearrangement joins TRBV25-1 to TRBJ2-7; 7 bases are a match to TRBD2. CDR1 is MGHDK and CDR2 is SYGVNS in the germline V gene. This CDR3 spans 14 amino acids. V shed 4 bases and J 1 base; nucleotides not matched to a gene: 4.

This clonotype occurred a few times. V is TRBV4-1 and J is TRBJ2-1; possible D gene TRBD1, 5 bases. The CDR3 loop spans 16 amino acids. The germline gives CDR1 MGHRA, CDR2 YSYEKL. V dropped 1 base and J dropped 8 bases, with 18 bases sitting between them. The CDR3 DNA is TGCGCCAGCAGCCAAGTTATAGGGGCTGGAATATATGAGCAGTTCTTC. Its protein is CASSQVIGAGIYEQFF.

This chain connects TRBV5-1 to TRBJ1-5; D gene unclear. CDR1 is SGHRS and CDR2 is YFSETQ in the germline V gene. This CDR3 contains 16 residues. V was trimmed by 5 bases and J by 1 base, leaving 16 bases between them. The CDR3 DNA is TGCGCCAGCAGAGAGGCCGCCAAAATGAGCAATCAGCCCCAGCATTTT. It translates to CASREAAKMSNQPQHF.

In this sample, this clonotype turned up a few times. The genes are TRBV27 and TRBJ2-7; D may be TRBD1 (5 bases). The CDR3 consists of 14 residues. CDR1 is MNHEY and CDR2 is SMNVEV in the germline V gene (reference sequence). The germline V and J ends were trimmed by 3 bases and 7 bases, with 16 bases remaining between them. The CDR3 region is CASSFSPGMVEQYF. In DNA, the CDR3 is TGTGCCAGCAGTTTTTCACCAGGGATGGTTGAGCAGTACTTC.

V usage is TRBV20-1 and J usage is TRBJ1-2; 7 bases match TRBD1. V gave up 3 bases and J gave up 3 bases; unmatched junction bases: 4. The CDR3 covers 13 residues. Germline-derived CDR1 and CDR2 are DFQATT and SNEGSKA (reference sequence). In DNA, the CDR3 is TGCAGTGCTAGTGCCGGGACAGACTATGGCTACACCTTC. As protein: CSASAGTDYGYTF.

This clonotype has just a few counts. The gene calls are TRBV5-1 and TRBJ1-2, with D possibly matching TRBD1 (6 bases). The CDR3 length is 13 residues. Trimming took 9 bases from V and 7 from J, leaving 19 bases between them. Germline lookup yields CDR1 SGHRS and CDR2 YFSETQ. The DNA for the CDR3 is TGCGCCACCAGAACGGGCCAGGGGCCTGGCTACACCTTC. As protein: CATRTGQGPGYTF. Drawing the rest from reference TRBV5-1 and TRBJ1-2, the complete variable domain is KAGVTQTPRYLIKTRGQQVTLSCSPISGHRSVSWYQQTPGQGLQFLFEYFSETQRNKGNFPGRFSGRQFSNSRSEMNVSTLELGDSALYLCATRTGQGPGYTFGSGTRLTVV.

The table lists this clonotype with many counts. The V call is TRBV5-6, the J call TRBJ1-2; D is uncertain. From germline, CDR1 is SGHDT and CDR2 YYEEEE. The CDR3 totals 17 residues. V was shortened by 3 bases and J by 5 bases, with 23 bases between the two germline ends. Written as DNA, the CDR3 is TGTGCCAGCAGCTCCCAAAATGCCCCAGGACCAAGGTATGGCTACACCTTC. Protein: CASSSQNAPGPRYGYTF. The whole variable domain, remainder taken from reference TRBV5-6 and TRBJ1-2, is DAGVTQSPTHLIKTRGQQVTLRCSPKSGHDTVSWYQQALGQGPQFIFQYYEEEERQRGNFPDRFSGHQFPNYSSELNVNALLLGDSALYLCASSSQNAPGPRYGYTFGSGTRLTVV.

The chain joins TRBV6-2 or TRBV6-3 to TRBJ1-5, with D unresolved. This CDR3 contains 14 residues. The ends were cut back, 7 bases at V and 4 bases at J, with 14 bases in the middle. Germline assignment: CDR1 MNHEY and CDR2 SVGEGT. CDR3 loop: CASNGLQFNQPQHF. The CDR3 bases are TGTGCCAGCAATGGACTGCAGTTTAATCAGCCCCAGCATTTT.

This clonotype occurred a few times. This chain connects TRBV6-1 to TRBJ1-2, with D possibly matching TRBD1 (5 bases). The CDR3 spans 15 residues. Germline V gives CDR1 MNHNS, CDR2 SASEGT. V shed 6 bases and J shed 4 bases, with 18 bases lying between them. As DNA, the CDR3 is TGTGCCAGCAGACGCCAGGGCCTGGCCGGCTATGGCTACACCTTC. Amino acids: CASRRQGLAGYGYTF.

V is TRBV20-1 and J is TRBJ1-5; D gene uncertain. This CDR3 spans 12 amino acids. Germline CDR1 reads DFQATT; CDR2 reads SNEGSKA (reference sequence). V was pared by 2 bases and J by 4 bases, with 6 bases between. The CDR3 DNA follows: TGCAGTGCTAGACGGGGTAATCAGCCCCAGCATTTT. It translates to CSARRGNQPQHF.

This clonotype was recorded many times. The chain employs TRBV2 and TRBJ2-1; 8 bases fit TRBD2. In germline, CDR1 is SNHLY, CDR2 FYNNEI. J was trimmed by 7 bases and V by 0 bases; bases with no gene match: 8. This CDR3 spans 16 amino acids. The CDR3 region is CASSEAKTGGINEQFF. For the CDR3, the DNA is TGTGCCAGCAGTGAAGCGAAAACGGGGGGGATAAATGAGCAGTTCTTC.

The rearrangement links TRBV7-2 to TRBJ1-2; D not certain. The CDR3 is 12 amino acids. Trimming took 5 bases from V and 6 from J, leaving 10 bases between them. From germline, CDR1 is SGHTA and CDR2 FQGNSA. The CDR3 reads CASSRPSDGYTF. The CDR3, as DNA: TGTGCCAGCAGCCGTCCGAGCGATGGCTACACCTTC. Based on the CDR3 plus reference TRBV7-2 and TRBJ1-2, the full variable domain is GAGVSQSPSNKVTEKGKDVELRCDPISGHTALYWYRQSLGQGLEFLIYFQGNSAPDKSGLPSDRFSAERTGGSVSTLTIQRTQQEDSAVYLCASSRPSDGYTFGSGTRLTVV.

The rearrangement links TRBV7-2 to TRBJ1-2, with D perhaps matching TRBD1 (5 bases). Germline V lookup: CDR1 SGHTA, CDR2 FQGNSA. V was clipped by 1 base and J by 1 base, with 13 bases between them. The CDR3 length is 16 residues. The CDR3 protein is CASSLEASGDNYGYTF. DNA of the CDR3: TGTGCCAGCAGCTTAGAAGCATCGGGGGATAACTATGGCTACACCTTC.

The chain uses TRBV27 and TRBJ2-2, with unresolved D. The germline V gene encodes CDR1 MNHEY and CDR2 SMNVEV (reference sequence). The CDR3 runs 19 residues. Trimming stripped 3 bases from V and 1 base from J, with 21 bases between. The CDR3 is CASSFSVKPWEMNTGELFF. The DNA of the CDR3 is TGTGCCAGCAGTTTTTCGGTTAAGCCATGGGAAATGAACACCGGGGAGCTGTTTTTT.